These 29 T cell receptor beta chains share one sample of origin, sequenced in a study of blood T cell repertoires in COVID-19. Data came from immunoSEQ multiplex PCR; TCRdb stores just in-frame clones and leaves some out. The sample has more than 90,000 clones, approximately 87% seen once. Sequencing was carried out using peripheral blood. Receptor source: a man between 65 and 80 years old who had recovered from COVID-19.

This clone was observed a single time. This sequence joins TRBV3-1 (or the pseudogene TRBV3-2) and TRBJ2-7; D not resolved. Germline V lookup: CDR1 LGHDT, CDR2 YNNKEL (reference sequence). This CDR3 spans 11 amino acids. V gave up 1 base and J gave up 6 bases, with 4 bases separating them. The CDR3 loop reads CASSQGSEQYF. CDR3 nucleotides: TGTGCCAGCAGCCAAGGGAGCGAGCAGTACTTC.

The table lists this clone with a few counts. The chain carries TRBV20-1 and TRBJ2-2; 10 bases agree with TRBD2. From germline, CDR1 is DFQATT and CDR2 SNEGSKA (reference sequence). Trimming at V came to 3 bases and at J to 5 bases, leaving 3 bases not matched to a gene. The CDR3 is 14 amino acids. The DNA of the CDR3 is TGCAGTGCTAGTCATAGCGGGGGGACCGGGGAGCTGTTTTTT. This codes for CSASHSGGTGELFF.

The chain carries TRBV4-1 and TRBJ2-3, with 11 bases aligning to TRBD1. The CDR3 runs 16 residues. The V gene end was trimmed by 0 bases and the J gene end by 10 bases; junction bases not matched to a gene: 9. The V gene's germline CDR1 is MGHRA and CDR2 YSYEKL. The CDR3: CASSQDRGTGGIAQYF. The CDR3 region has the DNA TGCGCCAGCAGCCAAGATAGAGGGACAGGGGGGATAGCGCAGTATTTT.

This chain links TRBV7-6 with TRBJ1-5; TRBD1 aligns across 12 bases. The CDR3 totals 19 residues. In germline, CDR1 is SGHVS, CDR2 FNYEAQ. V shed 5 bases and J 6 bases; nucleotides not matched to a gene: 17. The CDR3 protein is CASSGVRDRGRSKTQPQHF. The CDR3 DNA follows: TGTGCCAGCAGCGGTGTCCGGGACAGGGGGCGAAGTAAGACTCAGCCCCAGCATTTT.

The CDR3 region is CAISDPDRFEAFF. In nucleotides, the CDR3 is TGTGCCATCAGTGATCCCGACAGATTTGAAGCTTTCTTT. The gene calls are TRBV10-3 and TRBJ1-1; perhaps TRBD1 as D (5 bases). Trimming cost V 3 bases and J 7 bases, with 12 bases left between them. This CDR3 spans 13 amino acids. CDR1 is ENHRY, CDR2 SYGVKD, per germline.

The rearrangement joins TRBV7-3 to TRBJ2-5, with 11 bases that match TRBD2. Germline CDR1 reads SGHTA; CDR2 reads FQGTGA. The ends lost 5 bases at V and 5 bases at J; junction bases unmatched: 10. This CDR3 comprises 16 residues. In nucleotides, the CDR3 is TGTGCCAGCAGCCCTACTAGCGGGAGCACTTTTGAGACCCAGTACTTC. Encoded protein: CASSPTSGSTFETQYF. Full variable domain (outside the CDR3, taken from reference TRBV7-3 and TRBJ2-5): GAGVSQTPSNKVTEKGKYVELRCDPISGHTALYWYRQSLGQGPEFLIYFQGTGAADDSGLPNDRFFAVRPEGSVSTLKIQRTERGDSAVYLCASSPTSGSTFETQYFGPGTRLLVL.

The sample holds many counts of this clone. The chain is built from TRBV6-1 and TRBJ1-2, with D maybe TRBD1 (6 bases). V was clipped by 1 base and J by 5 bases, with 14 bases between them. Germline lookup yields CDR1 MNHNS and CDR2 SASEGT. The CDR3 is 15 amino acids. The CDR3 protein is CASSEVAGAGYGYTF. In nucleotides, the CDR3 is TGTGCCAGCAGTGAAGTTGCAGGGGCAGGGTATGGCTACACCTTC.

V usage is TRBV5-1 and J usage is TRBJ2-7; 8 nucleotides align to TRBD2. CDR3 length equals 15 residues. V gave up 4 bases and J gave up 4 bases; unmatched junction bases: 10. Germline lookup yields CDR1 SGHRS and CDR2 YFSETQ. CDR3 residues: CASSRMSSGGYEQYF. The CDR3 DNA reads as TGCGCCAGCAGCAGAATGTCGAGCGGGGGATACGAGCAGTACTTC.

The CDR3 coding sequence is TGTGCCATCAGTGGTATTCTCGGGGGGCGCGGCACTGAGACCCAGTACTTC. Its protein is CAISGILGGRGTETQYF. The chain links TRBV10-3 to TRBJ2-5, with D tentatively TRBD2 (7 bases). Germline CDR1 ENHRY, CDR2 SYGVKD. Trimming left V 4 bases short and J 5 bases short, with 23 bases between. There are 17 residues in the CDR3.

V is TRBV28 and J is TRBJ1-1, with D possibly matching TRBD1 (6 bases). Germline assignment: CDR1 MDHEN and CDR2 SYDVKM. V lost 2 bases and J 11 bases, leaving 9 bases between the germline ends. This CDR3 spans 11 amino acids. CDR3 nucleotide sequence: TGTGCCAGCAGTTTAGTGGGGGCGGCTTTCTTT. This gives the protein CASSLVGAAFF.

V and J are TRBV19 and TRBJ2-1; TRBD1 matches at 10 bases. Germline V gene sequence: CDR1 LNHDA, CDR2 SQIVND (reference sequence). The junction had 7 bases not matched to a gene; V was cut back by 7 bases and J by 4 bases. The CDR3 is 15 amino acids. CDR3 sequence (DNA): TGTGCCAGTACTACTCCGGGACAGGGGTACAATGAGCAGTTCTTC. Protein: CASTTPGQGYNEQFF.

This chain uses TRBV27 with TRBJ2-1; 12 bases align to TRBD2. Germline V gene lookup returns CDR1 MNHEY and CDR2 SMNVEV (reference sequence). The ends lost 0 bases at V and 3 bases at J; junction bases unmatched: 15. The CDR3 runs to 21 residues. The CDR3 loop reads CASSLSGRLAGGSSFYNEQFF. DNA for the CDR3: TGTGCCAGCAGTTTATCGGGCAGGCTAGCGGGAGGGTCTTCTTTCTACAATGAGCAGTTCTTC.

This rearrangement joins TRBV29-1 to TRBJ2-7; D unresolved. The germline CDR1 and CDR2 sequences are SQVTM and ANQGSEA. V was pared by 0 bases and J by 0 bases, with 12 bases between. The CDR3 totals 15 residues. Here the CDR3 reads CSVEESGSSSYEQYF. The CDR3 bases are TGCAGCGTTGAAGAATCCGGGTCTAGCTCCTACGAGCAGTACTTC.

The V gene is TRBV2, the J gene TRBJ2-5; D call uncertain. The germline V gene encodes CDR1 SNHLY and CDR2 FYNNEI. The CDR3 sequence is 13 residues long. Trimming shortened V by 4 bases and J by 1 base, and 7 bases separated the two germline ends. The CDR3 reads CASSVNGQETQYF. Here the CDR3 DNA reads TGTGCCAGCAGTGTTAACGGCCAAGAGACCCAGTACTTC.

This chain joins TRBV5-1 and TRBJ2-5; D may be TRBD2 (5 bases). Germline values: CDR1 SGHRS, CDR2 YFSETQ. CDR3 length: 17 amino acids. V dropped 0 bases and J dropped 0 bases, with 15 bases sitting between them. The CDR3: CASSLGPDGEYQETQYF. DNA of the CDR3: TGCGCCAGCAGCTTGGGGCCTGACGGGGAGTACCAAGAGACCCAGTACTTC.

The chain carries TRBV7-9 and TRBJ2-3, with a weak D call TRBD1 (6 bases). Germline V gene sequence: CDR1 SEHNR, CDR2 FQNEAQ (reference sequence). The CDR3 loop spans 14 amino acids. Trimming shortened V by 5 bases and J by 2 bases, and 11 bases separated the two germline ends. The DNA of the CDR3 is TGTGCCAGCAGCCCCAGGGGTCCCACAGATACGCAGTATTTT. Its translation is CASSPRGPTDTQYF.

The V gene is TRBV7-9, the J gene TRBJ1-1, with no clear D. The CDR3 spans 14 residues. The V and J ends lost 5 bases and 2 bases respectively, with 12 bases between them. CDR1 is SEHNR, CDR2 FQNEAQ, per germline (reference sequence). DNA for the CDR3: TGTGCCAGCAGCGGCGCAGACATAAACACTGAAGCTTTCTTT. Its protein product is CASSGADINTEAFF. Looking up the rest from reference TRBV7-9 and TRBJ1-1 gives the full variable domain: DTGVSQNPRHKITKRGQNVTFRCDPISEHNRLYWYRQTLGQGPEFLTYFQNEAQLEKSRLLSDRFSAERPKGSFSTLEIQRTEQGDSAMYLCASSGADINTEAFFGQGTRLTVV.

The chain joins TRBV5-6 to TRBJ1-3, with D uncertain. The germline gives CDR1 SGHDT, CDR2 YYEEEE. The CDR3 has 14 residues. The germline V and J ends were trimmed by 3 bases and 0 bases, with 7 bases remaining between them. The CDR3 region has the DNA TGTGCCAGCAGCTCAAGGAGCTCTGGAAACACCATATATTTT. It yields the protein CASSSRSSGNTIYF.

The rearrangement joins TRBV7-7 to TRBJ2-5, with TRBD1 matching over 8 bases. The CDR3 totals 15 residues. CDR1 and CDR2 (germline): SSHAT, FNYEAQ (reference sequence). V lost 5 bases and J lost 1; bases outside the gene matches: 6. In DNA, the CDR3 is TGTGCCAGCAGCCTCGGACAGGGCATCCAAGAGACCCAGTACTTC. It codes for CASSLGQGIQETQYF.

This clone was observed a handful of times. The chain has TRBV4-1 and TRBJ2-5; 11 bases line up with TRBD1. CDR3 length: 15 amino acids. CDR1 and CDR2 from the germline V gene are MGHRA and YSYEKL. Germline trimming cut 6 bases from V and 5 bases from J; bases unmatched to any gene: 8. The CDR3 DNA follows: TGCGCCAGCAGTACGGGACAGGGGGTATTTGAGACCCAGTACTTC. Its translation is CASSTGQGVFETQYF.

This sequence joins TRBV4-2 and TRBJ2-7, with TRBD2 matching 8 bases. Germline V gene sequence: CDR1 LGHNA, CDR2 YNFKEQ. J gave up 5 bases and V 5 bases, and 14 bases lay outside the gene matches. This CDR3 region has 16 residues. The CDR3 bases are TGTGCCAGCAGCGTCCCCGGGACTAGATGGTTGGACGAGCAGTACTTC. Amino acids: CASSVPGTRWLDEQYF.

The CDR3 region is CATSRDEGAYGYTF. The DNA of the CDR3 is TGTGCCACCAGCAGAGATGAGGGGGCGTATGGCTACACCTTC. The chain couples TRBV15 to TRBJ1-2; TRBD1 agrees at 7 bases. Germline V gene lookup returns CDR1 LNHNV and CDR2 YYDKDF (reference sequence). The CDR3 spans 14 residues. Unmatched junction bases numbered 3, after V lost 0 bases and J lost 5 bases. Drawing the rest from reference TRBV15 and TRBJ1-2, the complete variable domain is DAMVIQNPRYQVTQFGKPVTLSCSQTLNHNVMYWYQQKSSQAPKLLFHYYDKDFNNEADTPDNFQSRRPNTSFCFLDIRSPGLGDTAMYLCATSRDEGAYGYTFGSGTRLTVV.

V gene TRBV25-1 combines with J gene TRBJ2-3, with 9 bases fitting TRBD1. Germline loops: CDR1 MGHDK, CDR2 SYGVNS. Trimming cost V 6 bases and J 7 bases; bases outside gene matches: 5. The length of the CDR3 is 13 residues. The CDR3 DNA sequence: TGTGCCAGCAGACAGGGGGCGATTAATACGCAGTATTTT. Translation gives CASRQGAINTQYF.

The V call is TRBV5-4, the J call TRBJ1-1; D is possibly TRBD1 (6 bases). The CDR3 extends over 16 amino acids. Per germline, CDR1 SGHNT and CDR2 YYREEE (reference sequence). Trimming pared 4 bases from V and 0 bases from J, leaving 16 bases between. DNA of the CDR3: TGTGCCAGCAGCCCCTTCCTTGGGACACTGAACACTGAAGCTTTCTTT. Its protein is CASSPFLGTLNTEAFF.

The rearrangement uses TRBV19 and TRBJ2-7; TRBD1 matches 9 bases. The CDR3 consists of 15 residues. CDR1 and CDR2 from the germline V gene are LNHDA and SQIVND (reference sequence). Trimming at V came to 6 bases and at J to 2 bases, leaving 8 bases not matched to a gene. CDR3 nucleotide sequence: TGTGCCAGTAGCGCGGCGGGACAGGGTCCCTACGAGCAGTACTTC. Translation gives CASSAAGQGPYEQYF.

V gene TRBV4-1 combines with J gene TRBJ2-7; 8 bases fit TRBD2. CDR3 size: 15 residues. Germline-derived CDR1 and CDR2 are MGHRA and YSYEKL. The J segment lost 4 bases and the V segment lost 8 bases, leaving 13 bases of the junction unmatched. In DNA form, the CDR3 reads TGCGCCAGCCAACCCTTAGCGGGATTGAGATACGAGCAGTACTTC. Protein sequence: CASQPLAGLRYEQYF.

The J gene is TRBJ1-1, the V gene TRBV18, with D maybe TRBD1 (6 bases). The CDR3 has 15 amino acids. The germline V gene encodes CDR1 KGHSH and CDR2 LQKENI. Trimming removed 6 bases at V and 3 bases at J, with 17 bases between. The CDR3 sequence: CASSPGLNRDTEAFF. CDR3 bases: TGTGCCAGCTCGCCGGGACTAAACAGGGACACTGAAGCTTTCTTT. The full variable domain, rest sourced from reference TRBV18 and TRBJ1-1, is NAGVMQNPRHLVRRRGQEARLRCSPMKGHSHVYWYRQLPEEGLKFMVYLQKENIIDESGMPKERFSAEFPKEGPSILRIQQVVRGDSAAYFCASSPGLNRDTEAFFGQGTRLTVV.

CDR3 nucleotide sequence: TGTGCCAGTAGTGCGGGACAGGGTTACCAGCCCCAGCATTTT. It specifies CASSAGQGYQPQHF. This chain joins TRBV19 and TRBJ1-5; TRBD1 matches 9 bases. Germline CDR1 LNHDA, CDR2 SQIVND (reference sequence). The CDR3 is 14 residues long. Germline trimming cut 5 bases from V and 7 bases from J; bases unmatched to any gene: 6. The full variable domain, its missing parts supplied by reference TRBV19 and TRBJ1-5, is DGGITQSPKYLFRKEGQNVTLSCEQNLNHDAMYWYRQDPGQGLRLIYYSQIVNDFQKGDIAEGYSVSREKKESFPLTVTSAQKNPTAFYLCASSAGQGYQPQHFGDGTRLSIL.

The chain is built from TRBV30 and TRBJ2-7; tentative D call: TRBD2 (5 bases). There are 14 residues in the CDR3. The germline CDR1 and CDR2 sequences are GTSNPN and SVGIG (reference sequence). V was cut by 0 bases and J by 3 bases, with 12 bases left in between. CDR3 sequence reads: CAWSVKAEHYEQYF. The CDR3 DNA follows: TGTGCCTGGAGTGTAAAAGCGGAGCACTACGAGCAGTACTTC. Complete variable domain (other parts from reference TRBV30 and TRBJ2-7): SQTIHQWPATLVQPVGSPLSLECTVEGTSNPNLYWYRQAAGRGLQLLFYSVGIGQISSEVPQNLSASRPQDRQFILSSKKLLLSDSGFYLCAWSVKAEHYEQYFGPGTRLTVT.